This T cell receptor (beta chain) was identified during a study of T cell responses to AZD1222 COVID-19 vaccine. Sequenced by immunoSEQ multiplex PCR; TCRdb stores in-frame clones only, minus some. Altogether 110,000 to 150,000 clones are present, 70% to 90% being singletons, with the ten largest covering approximately 8%. The material was peripheral blood, obtained on day 0 of AZD1222 vaccination. This clonotype was obtained from an adult in good health.

The CDR3 DNA follows: TGTGCCAGCAGCCAAGATCTTGCTGGGCAAGAGACCCAGTACTTC. Protein: CASSQDLAGQETQYF. The chain combines TRBV3-1 (or the pseudogene TRBV3-2) with TRBJ2-5; D call uncertain. Germline CDR1 and CDR2: LGHDT and YNNKEL (reference sequence). V shed 0 bases and J shed 2 bases, with 10 bases lying between them. This CDR3 region has 15 residues.